The clone carrying this T cell receptor beta chain was found many times. The target antigen is unknown. The data originate from a study of T cells in Graves' hyperthyroidism and ophthalmopathy. Study-wide results and caveats: Most thyroid clonotypes expanded above 0.001 were also detected in blood. Ophthalmopathy prediction by the model preceded onset by a median approximately 6.1 months.

The source material, RNA transcripts, was used to amplify TCR beta CDR3 regions. During a first-round RT-PCR of the TCR CDR3, the HTBI primer set was used. TCRdb itself ran the multiplex PCR reads through MiXCR, one entry per CDR3 protein. The data show 600,000 to 850,000 distinct CDR3 sequences, with around 20% seen just once and 16% held by the top ten. Uncontrolled infection, other autoimmune disease, pregnancy or lactation barred patients from enrollment. 8.5 to 10 ml of fresh peripheral blood supplied the PBMCs. The J segment lost 2 bases and the V segment lost 6 bases, leaving 6 bases of the junction unmatched. The CDR3 is 16 amino acids.

This chain joins TRBV12-3 or TRBV12-4 and TRBJ1-5; TRBD1 matches at 11 bases. This clonotype was obtained from a woman aged 45-65 years with Graves' hyperthyroidism that later progressed to Graves' ophthalmopathy. Sequenced input: blood. The DNA of the CDR3 is TGTGCCAGCAGCTACGGGACAGGGGGTGGCAATCAGCCCCAGCATTTT. Its translation: CASSYGTGGGNQPQHF.